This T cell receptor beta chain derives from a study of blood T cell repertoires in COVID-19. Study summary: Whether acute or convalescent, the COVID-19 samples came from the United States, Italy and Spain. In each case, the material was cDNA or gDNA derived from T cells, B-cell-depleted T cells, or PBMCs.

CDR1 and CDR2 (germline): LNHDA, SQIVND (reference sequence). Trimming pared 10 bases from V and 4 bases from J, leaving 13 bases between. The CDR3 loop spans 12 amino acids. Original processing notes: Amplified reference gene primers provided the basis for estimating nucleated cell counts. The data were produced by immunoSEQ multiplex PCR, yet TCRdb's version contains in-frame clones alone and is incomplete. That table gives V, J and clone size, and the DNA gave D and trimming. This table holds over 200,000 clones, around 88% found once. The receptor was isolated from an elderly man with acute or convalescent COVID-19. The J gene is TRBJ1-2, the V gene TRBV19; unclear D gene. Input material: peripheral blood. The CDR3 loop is CAIYTRSYGYTF. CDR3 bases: TGTGCCATTTATACACGGAGCTATGGCTACACCTTC.